A selection of T cell receptor beta chains follows, all from one sample in a study of PD-L1 blockade in urothelial cancer. The method was immunoSEQ multiplex PCR; TCRdb's version includes in-frame clones alone and lacks a portion of them. The sample lists 45,000 to 50,000 clones; about nine tenths were seen once. The material was PBMCs, obtained around atezolizumab (anti-PD-L1) treatment. The receptors were sampled from an older man with urothelial cancer. The CDR3 runs from the conserved cysteine through the conserved F or W. The D gene is left open where the match is weak. Rows give clone size only sometimes, using once, few, many, or a class for an expanded clone.

clone_size j_call v_call d_call cdr3_aa cdr3_nt
. TRBJ2-1 TRBV5-1 . CASSLKGGGDEQFF TGCGCCAGCAGCTTAAAGGGGGGGGGCGATGAGCAGTTCTTC
. TRBJ1-2 TRBV30 TRBD1 CAWSTGDSSGYTF TGTGCCTGGAGTACAGGGGACAGCTCCGGCTACACCTTC
. TRBJ2-7 TRBV19 TRBD2 CASSGGLAGPYEQYF TGTGCCAGTAGTGGGGGGCTAGCGGGACCCTACGAGCAGTACTTC
once TRBJ2-1 TRBV29-1 TRBD1 CSVLGGRGLNEQFF TGCAGCGTTCTAGGGGGCAGGGGGCTGAATGAGCAGTTCTTC
. TRBJ1-3 TRBV15 . CATSRQGLNSGNTIYF TGTGCCACCAGCAGGCAGGGGCTTAACTCTGGAAACACCATATATTTT
. TRBJ1-6 TRBV6-1 . CASIPRTADNSPLHF TGTGCCAGCATTCCCCGGACAGCGGATAATTCACCCCTCCACTTT
. TRBJ2-1 TRBV5-1 . CASSLGGHTYNEQFF TGCGCCAGCAGCTTGGGAGGACACACCTACAATGAGCAGTTCTTC
. TRBJ2-7 TRBV20-1 TRBD2 CSAAPREEEYF TGCAGTGCTGCCCCACGGGAGGAAGAGTACTTC
. TRBJ2-1 TRBV6-6 TRBD1 CASSYSGDRDEQFF TGTGCCAGCAGTTACTCAGGGGACAGGGATGAGCAGTTCTTC
. TRBJ1-4 TRBV4-1 . CASSQEDREDEKLFF TGCGCCAGCAGCCAAGAGGACAGAGAAGACGAAAAACTGTTTTTT
. TRBJ1-1 TRBV11-3 . CASSLDGVGGAFF TGTGCCAGCAGCTTAGATGGAGTAGGGGGAGCTTTCTTT
. TRBJ2-2 TRBV29-1 TRBD1 CSVANPGTDTGELFF TGCAGCGTCGCTAACCCCGGGACAGACACCGGGGAGCTGTTTTTT